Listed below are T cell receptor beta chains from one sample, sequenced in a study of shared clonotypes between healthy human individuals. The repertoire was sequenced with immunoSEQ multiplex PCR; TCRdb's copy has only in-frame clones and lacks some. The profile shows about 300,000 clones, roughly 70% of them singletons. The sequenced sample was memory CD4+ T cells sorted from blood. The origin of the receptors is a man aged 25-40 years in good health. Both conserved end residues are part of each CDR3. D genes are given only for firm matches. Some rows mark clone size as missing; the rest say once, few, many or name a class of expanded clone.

CDR3aa: CASSSWGRESGELFF
CDR3nt: TGTGCCAGCAGTTCTTGGGGGCGAGAGAGCGGGGAGCTGTTTTTT
v_gene: TRBV6-5
d_gene: -
abundance: -
j_gene: TRBJ2-2

CDR3aa: CASSLLTTQYF
CDR3nt: TGTGCCAGCAGCCTTTTGACGACCCAGTACTTC
v_gene: TRBV5-4
d_gene: -
abundance: -
j_gene: TRBJ2-5

CDR3aa: CASSVDSGQGVRNEQYF
CDR3nt: TGTGCCAGCAGCGTAGATTCGGGACAGGGGGTTCGTAACGAGCAGTACTTC
v_gene: TRBV9
d_gene: TRBD1
abundance: -
j_gene: TRBJ2-7

CDR3aa: CASSERARDTGELFF
CDR3nt: TGTGCCAGCAGTGAACGGGCCAGAGACACCGGGGAGCTGTTTTTT
v_gene: TRBV2
d_gene: -
abundance: -
j_gene: TRBJ2-2

CDR3aa: CASSQELAGTDTQYF
CDR3nt: TGTGCCAGCAGCCAAGAACTAGCGGGCACAGATACGCAGTATTTT
v_gene: TRBV14
d_gene: TRBD2
abundance: many
j_gene: TRBJ2-3

CDR3aa: CASSFSGDAGPQHF
CDR3nt: TGTGCCAGCAGCTTCTCAGGGGACGCGGGGCCCCAGCATTTT
v_gene: TRBV13
d_gene: -
abundance: -
j_gene: TRBJ1-5

CDR3aa: CASLGGNTGELFF
CDR3nt: TGTGCCAGCCTCGGAGGGAACACCGGGGAGCTGTTTTTT
v_gene: TRBV6-1
d_gene: -
abundance: -
j_gene: TRBJ2-2

CDR3aa: CASSSTGWGDNEQFF
CDR3nt: TGTGCCAGCAGCTCGACAGGGTGGGGTGACAATGAGCAGTTCTTC
v_gene: TRBV5-4
d_gene: TRBD1
abundance: -
j_gene: TRBJ2-1

CDR3aa: CASSLGQGFTDTEAFF
CDR3nt: TGCGCCAGCAGCTTGGGGCAGGGCTTTACCGACACTGAAGCTTTCTTT
v_gene: TRBV5-1
d_gene: -
abundance: -
j_gene: TRBJ1-1

CDR3aa: CASSLGLAGPPSSYNEQFF
CDR3nt: TGTGCCAGCAGCCTAGGACTAGCGGGGCCCCCGAGCTCCTACAATGAGCAGTTCTTC
v_gene: TRBV28
d_gene: TRBD2
abundance: -
j_gene: TRBJ2-1

CDR3aa: CASMSGQGVLETQYF
CDR3nt: TGTGCCAGCATGTCGGGACAGGGTGTTTTGGAGACCCAGTACTTC
v_gene: TRBV7-9
d_gene: TRBD1
abundance: once
j_gene: TRBJ2-5

CDR3aa: CSVRSPIVVQNYGYTF
CDR3nt: TGCAGCGTCCGGTCACCAATCGTAGTACAAAACTATGGCTACACCTTC
v_gene: TRBV29-1
d_gene: -
abundance: -
j_gene: TRBJ1-2

CDR3aa: CASVGQGKIEQFF
CDR3nt: TGTGCCAGCGTGGGACAGGGGAAAATTGAGCAGTTCTTC
v_gene: TRBV28
d_gene: TRBD1
abundance: -
j_gene: TRBJ2-1

CDR3aa: CASSLAPDSNQPQHF
CDR3nt: TGTGCCAGCAGCTTGGCTCCAGATAGCAATCAGCCCCAGCATTTT
v_gene: TRBV5-4
d_gene: -
abundance: once
j_gene: TRBJ1-5